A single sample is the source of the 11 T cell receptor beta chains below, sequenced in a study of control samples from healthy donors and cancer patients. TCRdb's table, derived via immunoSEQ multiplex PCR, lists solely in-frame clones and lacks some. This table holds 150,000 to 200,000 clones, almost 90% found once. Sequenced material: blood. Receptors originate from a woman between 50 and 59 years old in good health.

The CDR3 DNA is TGTGCCAGTAGTATAACGGGGCAAGAGACCCAGTACTTC. This codes for CASSITGQETQYF. J is TRBJ2-5 and V is TRBV19; tentative D call: TRBD2 (5 bases). This CDR3 has 13 amino acids. Germline V lookup: CDR1 LNHDA, CDR2 SQIVND (reference sequence). V was trimmed by 2 bases and J by 2 bases, leaving 6 bases between them. Full variable domain (remainder filled in from reference TRBV19 and TRBJ2-5): DGGITQSPKYLFRKEGQNVTLSCEQNLNHDAMYWYRQDPGQGLRLIYYSQIVNDFQKGDIAEGYSVSREKKESFPLTVTSAQKNPTAFYLCASSITGQETQYFGPGTRLLVL.

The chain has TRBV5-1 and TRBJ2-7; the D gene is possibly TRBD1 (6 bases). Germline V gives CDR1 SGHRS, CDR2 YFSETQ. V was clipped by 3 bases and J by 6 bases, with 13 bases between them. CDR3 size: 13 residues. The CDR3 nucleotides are TGCGCCAGCAGCTGGGGGCCGAGGGGCGAGCAGTACTTC. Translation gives CASSWGPRGEQYF.

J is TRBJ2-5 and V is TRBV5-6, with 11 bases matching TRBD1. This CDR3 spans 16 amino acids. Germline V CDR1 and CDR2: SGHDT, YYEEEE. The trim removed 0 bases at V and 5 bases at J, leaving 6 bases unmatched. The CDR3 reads CASSLGTGGRGETQYF. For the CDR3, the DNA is TGTGCCAGCAGCTTGGGGACAGGGGGCAGAGGGGAGACCCAGTACTTC.

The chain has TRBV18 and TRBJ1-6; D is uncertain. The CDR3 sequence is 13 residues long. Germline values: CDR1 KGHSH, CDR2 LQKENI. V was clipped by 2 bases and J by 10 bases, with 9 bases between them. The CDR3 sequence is CASSPTRPSPLHF. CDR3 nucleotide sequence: TGTGCCAGCTCACCAACCAGGCCCTCACCCCTCCACTTT.

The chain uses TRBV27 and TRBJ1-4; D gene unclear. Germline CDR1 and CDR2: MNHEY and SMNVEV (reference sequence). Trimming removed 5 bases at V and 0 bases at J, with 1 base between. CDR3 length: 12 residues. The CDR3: CASSPTNEKLFF. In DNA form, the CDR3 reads TGTGCCAGCAGTCCAACTAATGAAAAACTGTTTTTT.

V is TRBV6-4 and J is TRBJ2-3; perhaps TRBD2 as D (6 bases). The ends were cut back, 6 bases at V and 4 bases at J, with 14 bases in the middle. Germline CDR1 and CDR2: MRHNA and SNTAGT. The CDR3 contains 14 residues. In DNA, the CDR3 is TGTGCCAGCAGACCCCAGGGAGGAGCAGATACGCAGTATTTT. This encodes CASRPQGGADTQYF.

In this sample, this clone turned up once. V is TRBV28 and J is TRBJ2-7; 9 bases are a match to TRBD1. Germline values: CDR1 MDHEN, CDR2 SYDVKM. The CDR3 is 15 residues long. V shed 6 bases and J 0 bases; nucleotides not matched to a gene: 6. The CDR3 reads CASRLTGGSSYEQYF. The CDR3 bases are TGTGCCAGCAGATTGACAGGGGGGAGCTCCTACGAGCAGTACTTC.

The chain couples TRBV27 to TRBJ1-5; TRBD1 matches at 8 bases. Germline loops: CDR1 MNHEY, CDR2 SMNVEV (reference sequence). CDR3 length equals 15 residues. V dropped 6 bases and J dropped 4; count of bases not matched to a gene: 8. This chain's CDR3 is CASSRGQGGNQPQHF. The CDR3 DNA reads TGTGCCAGCAGCAGGGGGCAGGGAGGAAATCAGCCCCAGCATTTT.

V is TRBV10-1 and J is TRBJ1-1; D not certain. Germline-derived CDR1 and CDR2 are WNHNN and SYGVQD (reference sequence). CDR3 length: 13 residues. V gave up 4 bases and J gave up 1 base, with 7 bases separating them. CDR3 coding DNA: TGCGCCAGCAGTGGACGAGAGAACACTGAAGCTTTCTTT. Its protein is CASSGRENTEAFF.

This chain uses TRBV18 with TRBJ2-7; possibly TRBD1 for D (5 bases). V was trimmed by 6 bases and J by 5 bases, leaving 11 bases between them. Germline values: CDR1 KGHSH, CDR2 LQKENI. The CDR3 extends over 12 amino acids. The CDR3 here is CASSPGKHEQYF. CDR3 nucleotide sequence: TGTGCCAGCTCCCCAGGGAAACACGAGCAGTACTTC.

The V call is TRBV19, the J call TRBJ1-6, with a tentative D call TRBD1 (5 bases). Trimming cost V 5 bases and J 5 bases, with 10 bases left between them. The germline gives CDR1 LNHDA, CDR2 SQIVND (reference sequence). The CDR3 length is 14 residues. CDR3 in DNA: TGTGCCAGTAGTCCCCCGACAGATAATTCACCCCTCCACTTT. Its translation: CASSPPTDNSPLHF.